The TCR beta chain described here comes from a study of cytomegalovirus exposure and HLA in healthy donors. Overall study: In a later analysis, the 120 or so validation repertoires were reported to have used the same platform as the roughly 610 first-cohort repertoires.

CDR3 size: 15 residues. The germline CDR1 and CDR2 sequences are KGHSH and LQKENI. The J segment lost 2 bases and the V segment lost 3 bases, leaving 3 bases of the junction unmatched. Clones were read by immunoSEQ multiplex PCR, and TCRdb kept only the in-frame ones, dropping some. The sample has under 250,000 clones, around 90% seen once. Comments on this clone: Its antigen is undetermined.

Points from the study as a whole: According to a subsequent analysis, TCR clusters from the first cohort were inclined to appear together in the 120 or so validation repertoires.

This sequence was found in a woman younger than 35 in good health and CMV-seropositive. The chain has TRBV18 and TRBJ1-2; 10 positions match TRBD1. Sequencing was done on a sample of PBMCs. CDR3 DNA sequence: TGTGCCAGCTCACCGGGACAGGGGACCAACTATGGCTACACCTTC. This gives the protein CASSPGQGTNYGYTF.